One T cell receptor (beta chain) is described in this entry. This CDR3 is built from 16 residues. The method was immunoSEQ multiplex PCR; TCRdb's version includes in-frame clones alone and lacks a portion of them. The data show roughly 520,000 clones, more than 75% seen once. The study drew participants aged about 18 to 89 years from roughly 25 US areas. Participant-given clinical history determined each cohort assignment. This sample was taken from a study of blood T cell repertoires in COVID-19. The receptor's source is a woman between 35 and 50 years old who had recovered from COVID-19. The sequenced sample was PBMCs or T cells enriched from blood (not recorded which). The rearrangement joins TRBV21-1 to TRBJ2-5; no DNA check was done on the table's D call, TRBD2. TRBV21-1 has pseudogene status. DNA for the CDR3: TGTGCCAGCTACGGGACTAGCGGGAGCCCATTCTCTTACCAGTACTTC. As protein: CASYGTSGSPFSYQYF.